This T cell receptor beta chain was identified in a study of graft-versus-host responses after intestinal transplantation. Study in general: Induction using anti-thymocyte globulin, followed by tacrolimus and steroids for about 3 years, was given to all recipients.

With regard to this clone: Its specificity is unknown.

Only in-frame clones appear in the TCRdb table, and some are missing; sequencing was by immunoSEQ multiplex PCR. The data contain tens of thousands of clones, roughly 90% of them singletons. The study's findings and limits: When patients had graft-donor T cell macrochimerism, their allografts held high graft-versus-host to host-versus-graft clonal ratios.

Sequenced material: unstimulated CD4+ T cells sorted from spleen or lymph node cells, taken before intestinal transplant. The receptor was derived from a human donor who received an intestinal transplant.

The DNA for the CDR3 is TGTGCCAGCAGGAGGGACTACCCGAACACTGAAGCTTTCTTT. As protein: CASRRDYPNTEAFF. The J gene is TRBJ1-1, the V gene TRBV2, with D possibly being TRBD1 (5 bases). The V and J ends lost 6 bases and 1 base respectively, with 12 bases between them. This CDR3 spans 14 amino acids. Germline V gives CDR1 SNHLY, CDR2 FYNNEI.